These 27 T cell receptor beta chains were sequenced from one sample in a study of blood T cells in healthy people across ages. It was with a sample-barcoded 5' primer and a J-beta primer mix that a second PCR of about 6 to 11 cycles was run. TCRdb processed the 5' RACE reads anew with MiXCR; each CDR3 protein has one entry. The sample shows about 680,000 distinct CDR3 sequences, about 52% of them seen only once. What was sequenced was blood. The receptors originated from a woman aged 55-69 years in good health.

This clonotype was seen a handful of times. This chain uses TRBV5-6 with TRBJ2-7; D remains ambiguous. The V end was cut by 0 bases, the J end by 6 bases, with 10 bases between. The germline CDR1 and CDR2 sequences are SGHDT and YYEEEE. The CDR3 loop spans 13 amino acids. CDR3 bases: TGTGCCAGCAGCTTGGTCAGAGCCTCCGAGCAGTACTTC. It encodes CASSLVRASEQYF. The full variable domain, its missing parts supplied by reference TRBV5-6 and TRBJ2-7, is DAGVTQSPTHLIKTRGQQVTLRCSPKSGHDTVSWYQQALGQGPQFIFQYYEEEERQRGNFPDRFSGHQFPNYSSELNVNALLLGDSALYLCASSLVRASEQYFGPGTRLTVT.

In this sample, this clonotype turned up a few times. The rearrangement uses TRBV10-2 and TRBJ2-6, with D uncertain. The V gene's germline CDR1 is WSHSY and CDR2 SAAADI. The CDR3 runs 16 residues. V was cut by 2 bases and J by 0 bases, with 8 bases left in between. CDR3 in DNA: TGCGCCAGCAGTGAGCCGGCCAACTCTGGGGCCAACGTCCTGACTTTC. It translates to CASSEPANSGANVLTF.

This clonotype was observed a handful of times. The CDR3 DNA reads TGTGCCAGCAGTCCAGAGACAGGGGCGAGAGCTGAAGCTTTCTTT. Protein product: CASSPETGARAEAFF. This chain links TRBV27 with TRBJ1-1, with 8 bases matching TRBD1. The CDR3 contains 15 residues. The J segment lost 6 bases and the V segment lost 5 bases, leaving 11 bases of the junction unmatched. The germline CDR1 and CDR2 sequences are MNHEY and SMNVEV (reference sequence).

The rearrangement joins TRBV20-1 to TRBJ2-4, with D possibly being TRBD1 or TRBD2 (5 bases each). CDR3 size: 15 residues. Trimming pared 4 bases from V and 0 bases from J, leaving 13 bases between. CDR1 and CDR2 (germline): DFQATT, SNEGSKA (reference sequence). The CDR3 bases are TGCAGTGCTATACCTAGTGGGACAGCCAAAAACATTCAGTACTTC. It specifies CSAIPSGTAKNIQYF.

This clonotype appeared a few times. The chain joins TRBV24-1 to TRBJ2-2, with a possible D match to TRBD1 (6 bases). The CDR3 has 15 residues. Trimming took off 3 bases at V and 4 bases at J, with 11 bases between the two ends. Germline CDR1 KGHDR, CDR2 SFDVKD. The CDR3 loop reads CATSDPQGRTGELFF. The CDR3 DNA reads TGTGCCACCAGTGATCCGCAGGGGCGCACCGGGGAGCTGTTTTTT.

This clonotype was observed at least ten times. V and J are TRBV18 and TRBJ2-7; perhaps TRBD2 as D (6 bases). From germline, CDR1 is KGHSH and CDR2 LQKENI. V was pared by 4 bases and J by 2 bases, with 12 bases between. The CDR3 is 14 residues long. CDR3 nucleotides: TGTGCCAGCTCACGGGCCGCGGGAACCTACGAGCAGTACTTC. It specifies CASSRAAGTYEQYF. Combining the CDR3 with reference TRBV18 and TRBJ2-7 gives the whole variable domain NAGVMQNPRHLVRRRGQEARLRCSPMKGHSHVYWYRQLPEEGLKFMVYLQKENIIDESGMPKERFSAEFPKEGPSILRIQQVVRGDSAAYFCASSRAAGTYEQYFGPGTRLTVT.

This clonotype showed up just a few times. The CDR3 is CSASRRALGTQYF. CDR3 DNA: TGCAGTGCTAGTCGAAGGGCCCTCGGTACGCAGTATTTT. The gene calls are TRBV20-1 and TRBJ2-3; D is uncertain. Looked up from germline, CDR1 is DFQATT and CDR2 is SNEGSKA (reference sequence). This CDR3 contains 13 residues. Trimming pared 3 bases from V and 8 bases from J, leaving 15 bases between.

This clonotype has just one count. The rearrangement uses TRBV24-1 and TRBJ1-4; the D gene is possibly TRBD1 (5 bases). Trimming cost V 3 bases and J 4 bases, with 8 bases left between them. The CDR3 length is 14 residues. Germline V gene sequence: CDR1 KGHDR, CDR2 SFDVKD. CDR3 coding DNA: TGTGCCACCAGTGATCCGGGGCGTAATGAAAAACTGTTTTTT. It specifies CATSDPGRNEKLFF.

Notes on this clonotype: At one end, the junction sequence differs from germline, possibly due to a read error. CDR3 loop: CTSSLDRRTTSEQYF. DNA of the CDR3: TGTACCAGCAGCTTGGACAGGCGAACTACGAGCGAGCAGTACTTC. The gene calls are TRBV7-8 and TRBJ2-7; the match to TRBD1 covers 7 bases. Germline assignment: CDR1 SGHVS and CDR2 FQNEAQ. The CDR3 covers 15 residues.

This clonotype was seen many times. CDR3 nucleotide sequence: TGTGCCAGCAGCCACGGGACAGGGGGTCGGGAGCAGTACTTC. It translates to CASSHGTGGREQYF. V is TRBV3-1 and J is TRBJ2-5; 11 bases map to TRBD1. With 3 bases clipped from V and 11 bases from J, the junction kept 8 bases outside the gene matches. The germline gives CDR1 LGHDT, CDR2 YNNKEL (reference sequence). The CDR3 has 14 residues.

The rearrangement joins TRBV7-2 to TRBJ2-3; D is uncertain. Germline CDR1 is SGHTA and CDR2 is FQGNSA. The ends were cut back, 1 base at V and 1 base at J, with 6 bases in the middle. CDR3 length: 14 amino acids. The CDR3 DNA sequence: TGTGCCAGCAGCTTAGATTTTGGCACAGATACGCAGTATTTT. This translates into CASSLDFGTDTQYF.

In this sample, this clonotype turned up a few times. This chain connects TRBV20-1 to TRBJ2-6; no clear D. The CDR3 is 13 residues long. Trimming pared 5 bases from V and 0 bases from J, leaving 5 bases between. Germline loops: CDR1 DFQATT, CDR2 SNEGSKA (reference sequence). The CDR3 DNA reads TGCAGTGCTTACGACTCTGGGGCCAACGTCCTGACTTTC. Translated, it gives CSAYDSGANVLTF.

This clonotype was counted only a few times. A much larger clone differs from this one at a single base, so this may be a read error. The chain couples TRBV20-1 to TRBJ2-5; D perhaps matches TRBD1 (6 bases). The better agreement between TRBJ2-1 and the DNA end casts doubt on the J call. CDR1 and CDR2 from the germline V gene are DFQATT and SNEGSKA (reference sequence). The CDR3 covers 14 residues. The CDR3 DNA reads TGCAGTGCTGTTCAGGGGTGGGTACAAGAGACCCAGTTCTTC. This gives the protein CSAVQGWVQETQFF.

This clonotype was picked up many times. The genes are TRBV29-1 and TRBJ2-5, with D perhaps matching TRBD2 (6 bases). The CDR3 totals 13 residues. Germline assignment: CDR1 SQVTM and CDR2 ANQGSEA. Trimming removed 5 bases from V and 4 bases from J, with 14 bases in between. The CDR3 coding sequence is TGCAGCGTTCCTCTAGGAGGGCCAGAGACCCAGTACTTC. Translating gives CSVPLGGPETQYF.

The chain is built from TRBV4-2 and TRBJ1-2; 8 positions agree with TRBD1. Germline CDR1 and CDR2: LGHNA and YNFKEQ. This CDR3 region has 15 residues. V lost 2 bases to trimming and J lost 2 bases; unmatched junction nucleotides: 4. This CDR3 reads CASSQQTGANYGYTF. CDR3 sequence (DNA): TGTGCCAGCAGCCAACAGACAGGGGCGAACTATGGCTACACCTTC.

The rearrangement joins TRBV6-4 to TRBJ2-7; 8 nucleotides agree with TRBD1. The germline V gene encodes CDR1 MRHNA and CDR2 SNTAGT. J lost 5 bases, V lost 2 bases, and 2 bases had no gene match. This CDR3 spans 13 amino acids. CDR3: CASSDPTGDEQYF. The CDR3 nucleotides read TGTGCCAGCAGTGACCCGACAGGGGACGAGCAGTACTTC.

This chain uses TRBV7-2 with TRBJ1-4, with no clear D. Germline values: CDR1 SGHTA, CDR2 FQGNSA. The CDR3 spans 17 residues. Trimming took off 1 base at V and 7 bases at J, with 19 bases between the two ends. CDR3 protein: CASSLVGGLGKAEKLFF. The DNA of the CDR3 is TGTGCCAGCAGCTTAGTAGGTGGTTTGGGAAAAGCTGAAAAACTGTTTTTT.

There are a few counts of this clonotype. The chain employs TRBV3-1 and TRBJ2-5, with a possible D match to TRBD1 (6 bases). The germline V gene has CDR1 LGHDT and CDR2 YNNKEL (reference sequence). The CDR3 contains 10 residues. V was clipped by 8 bases and J by 11 bases, with 12 bases between them. The CDR3: CASFEGEQYF. The CDR3 region has the DNA TGTGCCAGCTTCGAGGGGGAGCAGTACTTC.

The CDR3 sequence: CASSLSTGRGEEQYF. The CDR3 DNA reads TGTGCCAGCAGCTTAAGCACAGGGAGAGGGGAAGAGCAGTACTTC. The chain is built from TRBV7-9 and TRBJ2-5; D is perhaps TRBD1 (6 bases). Deletions cut 2 bases from V and 11 bases from J, with 21 bases between. Germline CDR1 SEHNR, CDR2 FQNEAQ (reference sequence). CDR3 size: 15 residues.

This chain joins TRBV24-1 and TRBJ2-2; D may be TRBD1 (6 bases). The CDR3 is 17 residues long. V lost 3 bases and J 1 base, leaving 14 bases between the germline ends. The germline CDR1 and CDR2 sequences are KGHDR and SFDVKD. CDR3 protein: CATSDLGARENTGELFF. CDR3 sequence (DNA): TGTGCCACCAGTGATCTGGGGGCTAGGGAGAACACCGGGGAGCTGTTTTTT.

The chain uses TRBV9 and TRBJ2-5; 8 bases fit TRBD1. The J call may be in error: the DNA end matches TRBJ2-4 better. The CDR3 is made up of 16 amino acids. Per germline, CDR1 SGDLS and CDR2 YYNGEE. CDR3 loop: CASSVRLTGGVDIQYF. The CDR3 coding sequence is TGTGCCAGCAGCGTGCGGCTAACAGGGGGAGTAGACATTCAGTACTTC.

This clonotype appeared a few times. The CDR3 DNA follows: TGTGCCAGCAGCTTGGGGCCTAACTATGGCTACACCTTC. Its translation: CASSLGPNYGYTF. J is TRBJ1-2 and V is TRBV7-9; D is possibly TRBD1 (5 bases). Trimming cost V 3 bases and J 0 bases, with 5 bases left between them. CDR1 and CDR2 from the germline V gene are SEHNR and FQNEAQ (reference sequence). There are 13 residues in the CDR3.

V and J are TRBV6-2 or TRBV6-3 and TRBJ2-1; 9 bases line up with TRBD1. The CDR3 has 15 residues. The V gene's germline CDR1 is MNHEY and CDR2 SVGEGT. Trimming removed 2 bases from V and 6 bases from J; junction bases left unmatched: 5. The CDR3 region is CASSYRTGAINEQFF. The CDR3 coding sequence is TGTGCCAGCAGTTACAGGACAGGGGCGATCAATGAGCAGTTCTTC.

The chain links TRBV10-3 to TRBJ2-7, with D unresolved. The germline CDR1 and CDR2 sequences are ENHRY and SYGVKD. The CDR3 consists of 14 residues. V was pared by 6 bases and J by 6 bases, with 18 bases between. CDR3 residues: CAIRPGPRSGEQYF. The CDR3 DNA reads TGTGCCATCAGGCCCGGGCCCCGGTCGGGCGAGCAGTACTTC.

V gene TRBV6-5 combines with J gene TRBJ2-5; no firm D call. The end of the DNA aligns better with TRBJ2-7, so the J call may be wrong. CDR3 length: 12 residues. Germline CDR1 MNHEY, CDR2 SVGAGI. The CDR3 DNA reads TGTGCCAGCATGCCGGGTCGGTACGAGCAGTACTTC. Translating it yields CASMPGRYEQYF.

Regarding this clonotype: One end of the junction does not line up with germline, which may come from a read error. J is TRBJ2-3 and V is TRBV12-3 or TRBV12-4; possible D gene TRBD2, 6 bases. The CDR3 runs to 15 residues. The CDR3 spells CASSVAARSTDTQYF. In nucleotides, the CDR3 is TGTGCCAGCAGTGTAGCGGCCCGCTCCACAGATACGCAGTATTTT.

This chain connects TRBV30 to TRBJ1-2; D is perhaps TRBD1 (6 bases). The length of the CDR3 is 14 residues. Trimming removed 2 bases from V and 7 bases from J, with 17 bases in between. In germline, CDR1 is GTSNPN, CDR2 SVGIG (reference sequence). CDR3 sequence (DNA): TGTGCCTGGAGTCCGGGGGCCCAGAAGGGTGGCTACACCTTC. This translates into CAWSPGAQKGGYTF. Variable domain in full (rest from reference TRBV30 and TRBJ1-2): SQTIHQWPATLVQPVGSPLSLECTVEGTSNPNLYWYRQAAGRGLQLLFYSVGIGQISSEVPQNLSASRPQDRQFILSSKKLLLSDSGFYLCAWSPGAQKGGYTFGSGTRLTVV.